This T cell receptor (beta chain) originates from a study of T cells in Graves' hyperthyroidism and ophthalmopathy. Study background: At initial diagnosis, before any treatment had begun, peripheral blood was obtained.

The V end lost 1 base, the J end lost 6 bases, and 10 bases lay between the germline ends. Germline V CDR1 and CDR2: SGHTA, FQGTGA. This CDR3 has 14 amino acids. The CDR3 regions of TCR beta were amplified from RNA transcripts. During a first-round RT-PCR of the TCR CDR3, the HTBI primer set was used. TCRdb re-analysed the multiplex PCR reads in MiXCR, keeping a single row per CDR3 protein. The sample has about 600,000 distinct CDR3 sequences, 12% to 15% seen once. This clonotype was recorded many times. Its specificity is unknown. Study-level results: Appearing also in blood were most of the thyroid clonotypes expanded above 0.001. Stable hyperthyroidism and ophthalmopathy were separated using 13 V-J signatures.

The chain uses TRBV7-3 and TRBJ2-1, with unresolved D. The source is a woman between 18 and 29 years old with Graves' ophthalmopathy. Input material: blood. CDR3 DNA sequence: TGTGCCAGCAGCTTAAGCAGGTATCCCAATGAGCAGTTCTTC. Its translation: CASSLSRYPNEQFF.